This paragraph reports one TCR beta chain. Its antigen is currently unknown. One end of the junction fails to match germline, which may point to a read error. Every donor gave roughly 9.2 milliliters of peripheral blood. CDR1 SEHNR and CDR2 FQNEAQ come from the germline V gene (reference sequence). The CDR3 is 12 amino acids. A J-beta primer mix and a sample-barcoded 5' primer were used in a second PCR of roughly 7 to 12 cycles. CDR3-containing paired-end reads numbered at least 3 million in each sample. TCRdb used MiXCR to reprocess the 5' RACE reads, holding one entry per CDR3 protein. The table has around 800,000 distinct CDR3 sequences, 40% to 50% seen once. The sample comes from a study of blood T cells in healthy people across ages. General observations from the study: PBMCs that were unsorted prevented a conclusive naive versus antigen-experienced comparison. Donors of long life had a larger count of naive CD4+ cells and greater diversity than aged donors.

The chain is built from TRBV7-9 and TRBJ2-1; D not resolved. This sequence was found in a man aged 55 to 70 in good health. Sequencing input: blood. Here the CDR3 reads CASNLLANEQFF. DNA for the CDR3: TGTGCCAGCAACTTATTGGCCAATGAGCAGTTCTTC.